This is a list of T cell receptor beta chains from one sample in a study of identical twins. TCRdb passed the 5' RACE reads through MiXCR, listing each CDR3 protein once. The sample holds hundreds of thousands of distinct CDR3 sequences; approximately 25% are singletons and the top ten take just under 3%. This sample also belongs to another study, concerning T cells expressing NK-cell markers.

The sequenced sample consisted of CD4+ T cells sorted from blood. These receptors originate from a woman younger than 35 in good health. Each CDR3 is given with its conserved first and last residue. The D gene is left open where the match is weak. Only part of the rows carry a size: once, few, many, or a class if the clone is expanded.

d_call	v_call	j_call	clone_size	cdr3_nt	cdr3_aa
TRBD2	TRBV6-2/TRBV6-3	TRBJ2-7	-	TGTGCCAGCAGTAAACTAGCGGGAATCTACGAGCAGTACTTC	CASSKLAGIYEQYF
-	TRBV10-3	TRBJ2-7	few	TGTGCCATCAGTGGAAAAGAGACTAGTCTCTACGAGCAGTACTTC	CAISGKETSLYEQYF
-	TRBV3-1	TRBJ1-1	many	TGTGCCAGCAGGCAACAGGGTGGCACTGAAGCTTTCTTT	CASRQQGGTEAFF
TRBD1	TRBV6-2/TRBV6-3	TRBJ2-5	-	TGTGCCAGCAGCCTCTTCCGGGACAGGGCATCAGAGACCCAGTACTTC	CASSLFRDRASETQYF
-	TRBV9	TRBJ2-5	-	TGTGCCAGCAGCCCCCGCGAGGGTGAGACCCAGTACTTC	CASSPREGETQYF
-	TRBV29-1	TRBJ2-1	once	TGCAGCGTTGTCGCCTCGGGGAATGAGCAGTTCTTC	CSVVASGNEQFF
-	TRBV6-2/TRBV6-3	TRBJ2-2	-	TGTGCCAGCAGTTACTGGTCCACCGGGGAGCTGTTTTTT	CASSYWSTGELFF
-	TRBV4-3	TRBJ2-2	-	TGCGCCAGCAGCCCTAAGGAGGGCCATAGCGGGGAGCTGTTTTTT	CASSPKEGHSGELFF
-	TRBV12-3/TRBV12-4	TRBJ1-3	few	TGTGCCAGCATTCGGCAGGGCTCTGGAAACACCATATATTTT	CASIRQGSGNTIYF
TRBD1	TRBV9	TRBJ2-2	-	TGTGCCAGCAGCGCGAGACAGGGGGCAGGGACCGGGGAGCTGTTTTTT	CASSARQGAGTGELFF
-	TRBV27	TRBJ1-4	few	TGTGCCAGCAGTTCACACAGGGTTGAAAAACTGTTTTTT	CASSSHRVEKLFF
-	TRBV7-2	TRBJ2-7	few	TGTGCCAGCACGACCCCGTTCAGGGACCACGAGCAGTACTTC	CASTTPFRDHEQYF
TRBD2	TRBV12-3/TRBV12-4	TRBJ2-3	-	TGTGCCAGCAGTCCAGGACTAGTCCCAGATACGCAGTATTTT	CASSPGLVPDTQYF
-	TRBV12-3/TRBV12-4	TRBJ1-3	many	TGTGCCAGCAGTCCCACCGGGACCTCCTCTGGAAACACCATATATTTT	CASSPTGTSSGNTIYF
-	TRBV5-1	TRBJ2-7	few	TGCGCCAGCAGGACGACAGCAGAGACCTACGAGCAGTACTTC	CASRTTAETYEQYF
-	TRBV19	TRBJ2-4	-	TGTGCCAGTAGTGCCCACCGGGCCGCTAAGACCCTGGAGACCATTCAGTACTTC	CASSAHRAAKTLETIQYF
-	TRBV6-5	TRBJ2-1	-	TGTGCCAGCAGTTACTTCGGGACTTATTATGAGCAGTTCTTC	CASSYFGTYYEQFF
-	TRBV19	TRBJ1-2	-	TGTGCCAGTAGTATCAAGACGGGAGCTAACTATGGCTACACCTTC	CASSIKTGANYGYTF
TRBD2	TRBV27	TRBJ2-4	-	TGTGCCAGCAGTTTACGGGAGGGGAACATTCAGTACTTC	CASSLREGNIQYF
TRBD2	TRBV5-1	TRBJ2-3	few	TGCGCCAGCAGCTTGTCTAGCGGACACACAGATACGCAGTATTTT	CASSLSSGHTDTQYF
TRBD2	TRBV7-2	TRBJ2-3	-	TGTGCCAGCAGCTTATCGCCTAGCGGGAGGGGTATGAAAGATACGCAGTATTTT	CASSLSPSGRGMKDTQYF
-	TRBV7-9	TRBJ2-3	-	TGTGCCAGCAGAGTCCCCGGAGGGCCGGGCGCAGATACGCAGTATTTT	CASRVPGGPGADTQYF